This record concerns one T cell receptor beta chain sequence. Other DNA sequences in this sample translate to the same CDR3. cDNA reverse transcribed from extracted RNA served as the sequencing template. Sequencing used immunoSEQ multiplex PCR; TCRdb keeps in-frame clones, though not all of them. The sample has about 210,000 clones; over 40% are singletons. This CDR3 has 12 amino acids. CDR1 KGHSH and CDR2 LQKENI come from the germline V gene. Trimming left V 3 bases short and J 6 bases short, with 9 bases between. These data originate in a study of CD8+ T cells in alopecia areata. Background on the study: Among treated patients, severity was scored by affected scalp area percentage.

As for treatment: oral pan-JAK inhibitor, 5-10 mg twice daily. The source material was CD4+ T cells sorted from blood, sampled at approximately week 37, from a patient treated with tofacitinib. This clonotype originated in a human donor with alopecia areata. The rearrangement joins TRBV18 to TRBJ2-7, with no clear D. The CDR3 sequence is CASSPSGGEQYF. The CDR3 DNA sequence: TGTGCCAGCTCACCGTCCGGTGGCGAGCAGTACTTC.